This paragraph covers one T cell receptor beta chain sequence. Its antigen is unknown. The protocol was immunoSEQ multiplex PCR, while the TCRdb copy is restricted to in-frame clones and leaves out a portion. Of 2,500 to 3,000 clones in the sample, 81% were seen once. This entry comes from a study of immune cell composition in non-small cell lung cancer. Study observations and caveats: Clones >0.5% enriched in tumour were rarer in adenocarcinoma (about 35%) than squamous (about 80%).

The V and J ends lost 5 bases and 5 bases, in that order; junction bases with no gene match: 8. CDR3 length equals 14 residues. Germline V gene lookup returns CDR1 SEHNR and CDR2 FQNEAQ (reference sequence). These data also formed part of another study, on CD4 T cells in lung cancer. That paper notes: CD4+ clones recognizing candidate mutation-encoded neoepitopes were isolated from blood.

The sequencing sample was made of lung tumor tissue. This receptor was taken from a human donor with non-small cell lung cancer. This sequence joins TRBV7-9 and TRBJ2-7; 8 bases match TRBD1. The CDR3 is CASSMDRAYDEQYF. CDR3 sequence (DNA): TGTGCCAGCAGCATGGACAGGGCTTATGACGAGCAGTACTTC.